This TCR beta chain originates from a study of shared clonotypes between healthy human individuals. Regarding the study as a whole: Memory subsets generally showed lower estimated richness than naive subsets. Though the depth was large, rarefaction showed that sorted-subset sequencing was incomplete. Tissues were not sampled, only blood, and their repertoires likely differ.

Sequencing used immunoSEQ multiplex PCR; TCRdb keeps in-frame clones, though not all of them. The data contain approximately 340,000 clones, roughly 70% of them singletons. Trimming removed 0 bases at V and 4 bases at J, with 7 bases between. The CDR3 totals 14 residues. From germline, CDR1 is LNHNV and CDR2 YYDKDF (reference sequence). A word on this clone: Its matching antigen is unknown.

The source is a man aged 30 to 39 in good health. The rearrangement uses TRBV15 and TRBJ1-5; no clear D. The source material was memory CD4+ T cells sorted from blood. Subset denoted: CD45RA-negative fraction. The CDR3 is CATSRESANQPQHF. The CDR3 bases are TGTGCCACCAGCAGAGAATCGGCAAATCAGCCCCAGCATTTT. The whole variable domain, filled in from reference TRBV15 and TRBJ1-5, reads DAMVIQNPRYQVTQFGKPVTLSCSQTLNHNVMYWYQQKSSQAPKLLFHYYDKDFNNEADTPDNFQSRRPNTSFCFLDIRSPGLGDTAMYLCATSRESANQPQHFGDGTRLSIL.